This is a list of T cell receptor beta chains from one sample in a study of PD-1 blockade in classical Hodgkin lymphoma. Measured with immunoSEQ multiplex PCR; TCRdb has only the in-frame clones, and not every one. The sample holds approximately 26,000 clones, 81% seen once. Here the sequenced sample was peripheral blood mononuclear cells (PBMCs), taken before the second cycle of nivolumab. Receptors originate from a human donor with classical Hodgkin lymphoma. Each CDR3 is given with its conserved first and last residue. A D gene is named only where the DNA matches it firmly. Size tells how often a clone was seen (once, few, many) or the class of an expanded clone, and some rows leave it out.

abundance	len	v_gene	d_gene	j_gene	CDR3aa
NA	21	TRBV4-1	TRBD2	TRBJ2-2	CASSQDPFGTSGKKNTGELFF
NA	16	TRBV4-2	NA	TRBJ1-2	CASSSGRQGTFYGYTF
NA	13	TRBV5-1	NA	TRBJ2-2	CASSFPETGELFF
once	15	TRBV27	NA	TRBJ2-5	CASSFSGVREETQYF
NA	12	TRBV28	NA	TRBJ2-1	CASSPDSSEQFF
NA	15	TRBV11-2	NA	TRBJ1-3	CASSLGGAGGNTIYF
NA	15	TRBV5-1	TRBD2	TRBJ2-1	CASSIGTSGDNEQFF
NA	13	TRBV28	NA	TRBJ2-7	CASKRGFAYEQYF
NA	15	TRBV4-1	TRBD1	TRBJ1-6	CASKRDRDYNSPLHF
NA	19	TRBV9	NA	TRBJ2-1	CASSVGGAQVSGTYNEQFF
NA	14	TRBV29-1	NA	TRBJ1-5	CSVVLPGAQQPQHF
NA	13	TRBV5-1	NA	TRBJ1-1	CASSSPTGSEAFF
few	14	TRBV7-2	NA	TRBJ1-6	CATNRAPPGSPLHF
NA	16	TRBV2	NA	TRBJ2-5	CASSGGQLGGQETQYF
NA	14	TRBV2	NA	TRBJ1-5	CATKGTSSNQPQHF
NA	15	TRBV29-1	TRBD2	TRBJ2-1	CSVRGAGGPLNEQFF
NA	14	TRBV10-3	TRBD1	TRBJ1-1	CAIGGGQGVTEAFF